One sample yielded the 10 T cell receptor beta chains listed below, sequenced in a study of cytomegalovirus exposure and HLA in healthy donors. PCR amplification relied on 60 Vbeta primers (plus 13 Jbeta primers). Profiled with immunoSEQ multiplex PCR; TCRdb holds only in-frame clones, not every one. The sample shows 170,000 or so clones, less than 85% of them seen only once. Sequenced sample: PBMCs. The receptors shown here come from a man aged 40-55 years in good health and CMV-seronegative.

The CDR3 region has the DNA TGTGCCAGCAGCTGGAGTCAAGGGGGTGGCTACACCTTC. Its translation: CASSWSQGGGYTF. The chain uses TRBV7-3 and TRBJ1-2; D is possibly TRBD1 (6 bases). V dropped 4 bases and J dropped 7 bases, with 13 bases sitting between them. Germline V gene sequence: CDR1 SGHTA, CDR2 FQGTGA. The CDR3 extends over 13 amino acids.

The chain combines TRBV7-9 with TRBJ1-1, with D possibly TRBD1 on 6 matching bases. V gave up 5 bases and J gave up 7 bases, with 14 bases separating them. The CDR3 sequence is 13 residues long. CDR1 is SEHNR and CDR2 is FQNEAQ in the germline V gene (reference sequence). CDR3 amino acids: CASSIGGGIEAFF. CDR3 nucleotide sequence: TGTGCCAGCAGCATAGGGGGGGGCATTGAAGCTTTCTTT.

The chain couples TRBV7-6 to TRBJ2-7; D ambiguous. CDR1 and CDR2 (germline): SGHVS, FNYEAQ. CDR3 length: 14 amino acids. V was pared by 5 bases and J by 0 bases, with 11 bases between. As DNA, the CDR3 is TGTGCCAGCAGCCCGCTTGAGAGCTCCTACGAGCAGTACTTC. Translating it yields CASSPLESSYEQYF.

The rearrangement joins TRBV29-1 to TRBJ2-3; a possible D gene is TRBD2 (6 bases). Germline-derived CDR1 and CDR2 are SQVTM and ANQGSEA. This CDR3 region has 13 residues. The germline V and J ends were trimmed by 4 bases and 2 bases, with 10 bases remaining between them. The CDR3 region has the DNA TGCAGCGTTGGGGCGGGGCCCACAGATACGCAGTATTTT. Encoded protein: CSVGAGPTDTQYF.

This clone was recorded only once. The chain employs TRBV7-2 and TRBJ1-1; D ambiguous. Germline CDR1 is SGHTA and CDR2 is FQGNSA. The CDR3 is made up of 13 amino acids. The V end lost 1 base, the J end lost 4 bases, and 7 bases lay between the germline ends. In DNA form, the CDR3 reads TGTGCCAGCAGCTTAGACCGGAGCACTGAAGCTTTCTTT. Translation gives CASSLDRSTEAFF.

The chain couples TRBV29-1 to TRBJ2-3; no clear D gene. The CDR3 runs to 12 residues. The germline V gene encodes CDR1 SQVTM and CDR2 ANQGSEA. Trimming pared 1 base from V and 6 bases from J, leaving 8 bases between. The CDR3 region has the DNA TGCAGCGTTGAAGTGACTCCCGATACGCAGTATTTT. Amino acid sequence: CSVEVTPDTQYF.

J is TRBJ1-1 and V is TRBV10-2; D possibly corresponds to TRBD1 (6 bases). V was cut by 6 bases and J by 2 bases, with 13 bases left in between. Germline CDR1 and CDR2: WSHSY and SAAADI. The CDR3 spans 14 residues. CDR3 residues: CASRTGPSNTEAFF. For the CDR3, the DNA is TGCGCCAGCAGGACAGGACCCTCTAACACTGAAGCTTTCTTT.

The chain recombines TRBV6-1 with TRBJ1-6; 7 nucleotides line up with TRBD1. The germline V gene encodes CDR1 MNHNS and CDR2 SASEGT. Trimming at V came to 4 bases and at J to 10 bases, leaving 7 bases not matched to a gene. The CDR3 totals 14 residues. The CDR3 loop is CASSVGTVGSPLHF. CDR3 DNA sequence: TGTGCCAGCAGTGTTGGGACAGTCGGCTCACCCCTCCACTTT.

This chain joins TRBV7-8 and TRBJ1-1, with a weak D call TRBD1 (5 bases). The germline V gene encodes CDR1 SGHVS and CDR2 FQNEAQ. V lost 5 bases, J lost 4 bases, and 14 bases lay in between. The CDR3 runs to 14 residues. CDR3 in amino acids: CASSPGGRGTEAFF. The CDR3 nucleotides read TGTGCCAGCAGCCCCGGGGGGAGGGGCACTGAAGCTTTCTTT.

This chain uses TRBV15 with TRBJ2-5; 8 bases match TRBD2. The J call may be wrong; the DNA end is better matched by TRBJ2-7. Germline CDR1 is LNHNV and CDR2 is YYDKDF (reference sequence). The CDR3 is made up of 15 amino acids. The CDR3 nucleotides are TGTGCCACCAGCATCGGAGCGGGAGCTAACTACGAGCAGTACTTC. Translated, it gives CATSIGAGANYEQYF.